Presented here are 14 T cell receptor beta chains from one specimen sequenced in a study of T cells in localized non-small cell lung cancer. Generated by immunoSEQ multiplex PCR, the TCRdb table keeps only in-frame clones and is missing some. The table has 70,000 or so clones, approximately 88% seen once. Sequencing was performed on peripheral blood, taken before any cancer treatment. These receptors came from a female donor older than 55 with stage I lung adenocarcinoma.

This chain uses TRBV4-1 with TRBJ2-1; D is unresolved. The V end lost 1 base, the J end lost 5 bases, and 9 bases lay between the germline ends. Germline-derived CDR1 and CDR2 are MGHRA and YSYEKL. This CDR3 is 14 amino acids long. The CDR3 coding sequence is TGCGCCAGCAGCCAAGTTCTGAATAACAATGAGCAGTTCTTC. Amino acid sequence: CASSQVLNNNEQFF.

The V gene is TRBV7-2, the J gene TRBJ2-3; D remains unclear. The CDR3 runs to 12 residues. Germline-derived CDR1 and CDR2 are SGHTA and FQGNSA. Trimming took 2 bases from V and 4 from J, leaving 4 bases between them. CDR3 loop: CASSLFADTQYF. The CDR3 coding sequence is TGTGCCAGCAGCTTATTCGCAGATACGCAGTATTTT.

This clone was counted a few times. The chain uses TRBV19 and TRBJ2-3; 9 nucleotides align to TRBD1. This CDR3 has 14 residues. Germline trimming cut 4 bases from V and 5 bases from J; bases unmatched to any gene: 4. CDR1 is LNHDA and CDR2 is SQIVND in the germline V gene (reference sequence). The CDR3 DNA is TGTGCCAGTAGTAGGACAGGGGTTGGAGATACGCAGTATTTT. Translation gives CASSRTGVGDTQYF.

This chain joins TRBV7-3 and TRBJ2-3; 12 bases map to TRBD2. The J segment lost 10 bases and the V segment lost 4 bases, leaving 12 bases of the junction unmatched. Germline V gene data show CDR1 as SGHTA and CDR2 as FQGTGA. CDR3 size: 16 residues. The CDR3 spells CASSSGLAGTIRPQYF. The CDR3 bases are TGTGCCAGCAGCTCCGGACTAGCGGGGACGATAAGGCCGCAGTATTTT. Based on the CDR3 plus reference TRBV7-3 and TRBJ2-3, the full variable domain is GAGVSQTPSNKVTEKGKYVELRCDPISGHTALYWYRQSLGQGPEFLIYFQGTGAADDSGLPNDRFFAVRPEGSVSTLKIQRTERGDSAVYLCASSSGLAGTIRPQYFGPGTRLTVL.

The V call is TRBV29-1, the J call TRBJ1-2, with D perhaps TRBD1 (5 bases). Trimming cost V 2 bases and J 5 bases, with 12 bases left between them. This CDR3 is 13 amino acids long. Germline V CDR1 and CDR2: SQVTM, ANQGSEA. In DNA form, the CDR3 reads TGCAGCGTTGAATCGGGGGTCTGGTATGGCTACACCTTC. Protein product: CSVESGVWYGYTF.

This chain connects TRBV5-6 to TRBJ2-7, with 7 bases lining up with TRBD2. Germline CDR1 reads SGHDT; CDR2 reads YYEEEE. V shed 6 bases, J shed 3 bases, and the junction held 12 bases outside the gene matches. The CDR3 sequence is 15 residues long. For the CDR3, the DNA is TGTGCCAGCACCTCTTGGGGGGGGTCGGACTACGAGCAGTACTTC. Its translation: CASTSWGGSDYEQYF.

Details on this clone: This CDR3 is missing its conserved last phenylalanine or tryptophan, likely due to a read error. It is unclear where the CDR3 begins or ends on the DNA, so no DNA is shown, and the CDR3 is as TCRdb lists it. This chain joins TRBV2 and TRBJ2-7. Germline assignment: CDR1 SNHLY and CDR2 FYNNEI. The CDR3 is 12 amino acids long, termini counted. The CDR3 sequence is CASSPPGPPKFI.

The rearrangement joins TRBV27 to TRBJ1-1; D gene ambiguous. Looked up from germline, CDR1 is MNHEY and CDR2 is SMNVEV (reference sequence). The CDR3 loop spans 12 amino acids. V lost 10 bases and J lost 6, with 15 bases in between. The CDR3: CATTSPAAEAFF. The DNA for the CDR3 is TGTGCCACCACCTCCCCCGCGGCTGAAGCTTTCTTT.

Here the CDR3 reads CATSRGLDRGQETQYF. The CDR3 region has the DNA TGTGCCACCAGCAGAGGGTTGGACAGAGGACAGGAGACCCAGTACTTC. V and J are TRBV15 and TRBJ2-5, with D possibly matching TRBD1 (6 bases). Trimming took 1 base from V and 5 from J, leaving 17 bases between them. The CDR3 is 16 residues long. Looked up from germline, CDR1 is LNHNV and CDR2 is YYDKDF (reference sequence).

The J gene is TRBJ2-2, the V gene TRBV4-3, with TRBD1 matching over 9 bases. The length of the CDR3 is 16 residues. Losses at the gene ends were 0 bases for V and 4 bases for J; bases not matched to a gene: 3. In germline, CDR1 is LGHNA, CDR2 YSLEER. The CDR3 DNA sequence: TGCGCCAGCAGCCAAGATTGGGACAGGGCCACCGGGGAGCTGTTTTTT. It encodes CASSQDWDRATGELFF.

The V gene is TRBV29-1, the J gene TRBJ2-7; no reliable D call. The germline V and J ends were trimmed by 2 bases and 6 bases, with 14 bases remaining between them. Per the germline V gene, CDR1 is SQVTM and CDR2 is ANQGSEA. CDR3 length equals 13 residues. CDR3 sequence reads: CSVELRSSSEQYF. Written as DNA, the CDR3 is TGCAGCGTTGAATTGCGATCATCCAGCGAGCAGTACTTC.

This sequence joins TRBV5-1 and TRBJ2-4, with TRBD2 identical over 12 bases. The CDR3 has 17 amino acids. V dropped 4 bases and J dropped 3; count of bases not matched to a gene: 8. CDR1 SGHRS and CDR2 YFSETQ come from the germline V gene. Here the CDR3 reads CASSTSSGRAVKNIQYF. Here the CDR3 DNA reads TGCGCCAGCAGCACATCTAGCGGGAGGGCCGTCAAAAACATTCAGTACTTC.

The rearrangement links TRBV5-1 to TRBJ1-1; TRBD1 agrees at 8 bases. The CDR3 is 14 amino acids. The germline gives CDR1 SGHRS, CDR2 YFSETQ. The junction had 4 bases not matched to a gene; V was cut back by 2 bases and J by 4 bases. Here the CDR3 DNA reads TGCGCCAGCAGCTTCCAGGGGGCTGGCACTGAAGCTTTCTTT. Its translation is CASSFQGAGTEAFF.

The rearrangement uses TRBV5-6 and TRBJ1-5; D is undetermined. The CDR3 runs 15 residues. The germline V and J ends were trimmed by 2 bases and 5 bases, with 14 bases remaining between them. Germline CDR1 is SGHDT and CDR2 is YYEEEE. CDR3 in DNA: TGTGCCAGCAGCTTAGGGCCTACATACGATCAGCCCCAGCATTTT. Translating gives CASSLGPTYDQPQHF.